This TCR beta chain was documented in a study of tumor and adjacent non-tumor tissue in lung cancer. V gave up 5 bases and J gave up 10 bases, with 27 bases separating them. CDR3 size: 16 residues. The germline V gene has CDR1 SGHAT and CDR2 FQNNGV. The template was RNA from unsorted bulk tissue. A modified ARM-PCR protocol with three rounds of nested PCR amplified TCRbeta. TCRdb used MiXCR to reprocess the multiplex PCR reads, holding one entry per CDR3 protein. Among 100,000 to 120,000 distinct CDR3 sequences listed, 84% were seen once. The rearrangement uses TRBV11-2 and TRBJ2-7; D gene unclear. The receptor was derived from a man between 65 and 85 years old with non-small cell lung cancer. Source material: lung tumor tissue. CDR3 nucleotides: TGTGCCAGCAGCGCACGCGGATTAGCAGTAGATTCACCCCAGTACTTC. Its protein product is CASSARGLAVDSPQYF.